The clone carrying this TCR beta chain was counted once. The data were taken from a study of monozygotic twins with cystic fibrosis. The CDR3 loop spans 11 amino acids. Germline-derived CDR1 and CDR2 are KGHSH and LQKENI. V was clipped by 4 bases and J by 7 bases, with 5 bases between them. Using immunoSEQ multiplex PCR, the repertoire was profiled, and TCRdb retains in-frame clones only, with some absent. The sample has 9,500 or so clones, 98% seen once; the top ten hold more than 0.2%. The sequenced sample consisted of blood. The sequence came from a girl aged 2 to 10 with cystic fibrosis. This chain connects TRBV18 to TRBJ2-1; D ambiguous. The CDR3 here is CASSLQNEQFF. CDR3 nucleotide sequence: TGTGCCAGCTCACTACAGAATGAGCAGTTCTTC.